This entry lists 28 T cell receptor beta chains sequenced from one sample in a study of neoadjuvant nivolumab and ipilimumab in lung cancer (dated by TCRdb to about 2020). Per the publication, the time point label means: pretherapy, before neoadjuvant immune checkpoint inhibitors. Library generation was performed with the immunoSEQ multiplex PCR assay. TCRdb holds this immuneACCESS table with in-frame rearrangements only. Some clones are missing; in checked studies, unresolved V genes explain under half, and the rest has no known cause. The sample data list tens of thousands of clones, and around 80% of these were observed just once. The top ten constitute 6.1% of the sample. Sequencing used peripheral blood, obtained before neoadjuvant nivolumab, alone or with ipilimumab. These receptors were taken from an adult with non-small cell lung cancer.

The CDR3, as DNA: TGTGCCAGCAGTAGAGGCGGGGAGCAGTTCTTC. Protein: CASSRGGEQFF. The chain employs TRBV11-2 and TRBJ2-1; the D gene is possibly TRBD2 (5 bases). Germline values: CDR1 SGHAT, CDR2 FQNNGV. The CDR3 has 11 amino acids. V was trimmed by 6 bases and J by 10 bases, leaving 10 bases between them. The variable domain in full, with the rest retrieved from reference TRBV11-2 and TRBJ2-1, is EAGVAQSPRYKIIEKRQSVAFWCNPISGHATLYWYQQILGQGPKLLIQFQNNGVVDDSQLPKDRFSAERLKGVDSTLKIQPAKLEDSAVYLCASSRGGEQFFGPGTRLTVL.

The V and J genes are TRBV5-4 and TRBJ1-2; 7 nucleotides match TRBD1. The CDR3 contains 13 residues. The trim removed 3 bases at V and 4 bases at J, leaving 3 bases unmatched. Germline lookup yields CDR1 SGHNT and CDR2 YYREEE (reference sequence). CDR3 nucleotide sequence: TGTGCCAGCAGCTCCACAGGGGTCTATGGCTACACCTTC. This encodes CASSSTGVYGYTF. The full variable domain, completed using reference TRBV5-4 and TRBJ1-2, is ETGVTQSPTHLIKTRGQQVTLRCSSQSGHNTVSWYQQALGQGPQFIFQYYREEENGRGNFPPRFSGLQFPNYSSELNVNALELDDSALYLCASSSTGVYGYTFGSGTRLTVV.

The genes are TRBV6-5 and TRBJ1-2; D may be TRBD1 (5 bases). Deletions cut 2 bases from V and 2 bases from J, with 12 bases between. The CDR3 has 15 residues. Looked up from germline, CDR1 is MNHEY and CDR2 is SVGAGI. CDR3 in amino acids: CASSYRQGGNYGYTF. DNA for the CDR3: TGTGCCAGCAGTTACCGGCAGGGTGGGAACTATGGCTACACCTTC.

This chain's CDR3 is CASSLEARTGQPQHF. DNA of the CDR3: TGTGCCAGCAGCTTAGAGGCCCGGACTGGGCAGCCCCAGCATTTT. The chain joins TRBV7-8 to TRBJ1-5; D unclear. The CDR3 loop spans 15 amino acids. The V and J ends lost 1 base and 7 bases respectively, with 14 bases between them. Germline CDR1 is SGHVS and CDR2 is FQNEAQ.

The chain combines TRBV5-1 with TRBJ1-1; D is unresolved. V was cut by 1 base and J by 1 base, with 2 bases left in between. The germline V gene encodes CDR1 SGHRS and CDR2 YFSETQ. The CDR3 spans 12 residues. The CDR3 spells CASSLRNTEAFF. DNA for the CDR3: TGCGCCAGCAGCTTGAGGAACACTGAAGCTTTCTTT.

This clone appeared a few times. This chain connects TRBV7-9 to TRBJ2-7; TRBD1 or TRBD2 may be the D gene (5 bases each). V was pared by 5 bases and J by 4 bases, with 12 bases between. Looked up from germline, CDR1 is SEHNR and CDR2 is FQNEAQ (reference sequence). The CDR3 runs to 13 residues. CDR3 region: CASSLGTVYEQYF. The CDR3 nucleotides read TGTGCCAGCAGCCTCGGGACGGTTTACGAGCAGTACTTC.

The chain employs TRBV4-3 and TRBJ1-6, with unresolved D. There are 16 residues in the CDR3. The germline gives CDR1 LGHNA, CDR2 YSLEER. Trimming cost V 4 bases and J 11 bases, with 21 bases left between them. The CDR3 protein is CASSPEIQIGRTPLHF. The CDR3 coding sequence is TGCGCCAGCAGCCCCGAAATACAGATAGGGAGGACACCCCTCCACTTT.

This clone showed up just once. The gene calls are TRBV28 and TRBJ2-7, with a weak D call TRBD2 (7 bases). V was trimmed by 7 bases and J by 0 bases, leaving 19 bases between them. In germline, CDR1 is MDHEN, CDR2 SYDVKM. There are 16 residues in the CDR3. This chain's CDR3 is CASIEGGRVYSYEQYF. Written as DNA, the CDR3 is TGTGCCAGCATTGAGGGGGGGAGGGTTTACTCCTACGAGCAGTACTTC.

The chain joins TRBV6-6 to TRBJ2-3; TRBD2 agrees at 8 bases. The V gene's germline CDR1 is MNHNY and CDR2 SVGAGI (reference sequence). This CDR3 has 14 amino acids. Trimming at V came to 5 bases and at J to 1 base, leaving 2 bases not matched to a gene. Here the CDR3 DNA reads TGTGCCAGCAGTCCCGGGGGGGGCACAGATACGCAGTATTTT. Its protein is CASSPGGGTDTQYF.

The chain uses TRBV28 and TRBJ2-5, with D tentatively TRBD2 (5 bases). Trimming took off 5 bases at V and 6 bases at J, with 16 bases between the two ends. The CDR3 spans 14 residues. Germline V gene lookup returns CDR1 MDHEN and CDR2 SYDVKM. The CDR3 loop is CASSLPPSGKTQYF. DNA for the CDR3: TGTGCCAGCAGTCTCCCACCATCGGGGAAGACCCAGTACTTC.

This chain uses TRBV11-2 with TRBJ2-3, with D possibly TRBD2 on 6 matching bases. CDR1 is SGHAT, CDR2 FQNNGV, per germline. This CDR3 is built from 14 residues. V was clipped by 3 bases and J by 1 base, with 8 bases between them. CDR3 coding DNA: TGTGCCAGCAGCTTTGGACTACGCACAGATACGCAGTATTTT. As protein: CASSFGLRTDTQYF.

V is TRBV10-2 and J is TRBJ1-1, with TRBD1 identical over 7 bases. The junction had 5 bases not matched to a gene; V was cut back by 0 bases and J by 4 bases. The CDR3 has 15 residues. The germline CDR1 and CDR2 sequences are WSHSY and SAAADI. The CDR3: CASSESGRGPTEAFF. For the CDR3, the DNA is TGCGCCAGCAGTGAGTCTGGAAGGGGGCCCACTGAAGCTTTCTTT.

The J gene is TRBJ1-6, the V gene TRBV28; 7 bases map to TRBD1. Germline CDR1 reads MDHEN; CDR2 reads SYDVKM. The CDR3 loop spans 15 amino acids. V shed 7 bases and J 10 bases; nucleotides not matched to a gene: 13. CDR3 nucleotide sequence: TGTGCCAGCACCCTAGGCGGCAGGGGGTTATCACCCCTCCACTTT. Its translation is CASTLGGRGLSPLHF. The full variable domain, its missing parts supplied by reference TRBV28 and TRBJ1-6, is DVKVTQSSRYLVKRTGEKVFLECVQDMDHENMFWYRQDPGLGLRLIYFSYDVKMKEKGDIPEGYSVSREKKERFSLILESASTNQTSMYLCASTLGGRGLSPLHFGNGTRLTVT.

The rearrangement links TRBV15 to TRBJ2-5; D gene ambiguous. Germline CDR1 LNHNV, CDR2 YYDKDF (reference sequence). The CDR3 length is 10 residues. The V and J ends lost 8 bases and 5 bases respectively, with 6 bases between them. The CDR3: CATGEETQYF. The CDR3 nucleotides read TGTGCCACCGGAGAGGAGACCCAGTACTTC.

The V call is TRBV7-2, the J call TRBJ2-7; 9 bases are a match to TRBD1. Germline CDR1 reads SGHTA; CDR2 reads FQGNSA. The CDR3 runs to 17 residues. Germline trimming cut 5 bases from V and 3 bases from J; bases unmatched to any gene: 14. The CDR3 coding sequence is TGTGCCAGCAGCCAAGAACCCTCGGACAGGGGAGGCTACGAGCAGTACTTC. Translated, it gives CASSQEPSDRGGYEQYF.

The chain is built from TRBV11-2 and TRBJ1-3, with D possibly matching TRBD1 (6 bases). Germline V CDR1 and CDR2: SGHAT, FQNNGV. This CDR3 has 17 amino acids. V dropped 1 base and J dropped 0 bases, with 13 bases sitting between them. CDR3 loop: CASSLVGGPRSGNTIYF. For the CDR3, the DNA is TGTGCCAGCAGCTTAGTGGGGGGGCCTCGCTCTGGAAACACCATATATTTT.

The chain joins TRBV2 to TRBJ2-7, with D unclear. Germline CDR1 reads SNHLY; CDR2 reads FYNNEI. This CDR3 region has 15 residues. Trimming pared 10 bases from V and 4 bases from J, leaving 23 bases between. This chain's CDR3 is CAITIQDPIPYEQYF. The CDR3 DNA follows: TGTGCCATCACCATTCAGGACCCAATACCTTACGAGCAGTACTTC.

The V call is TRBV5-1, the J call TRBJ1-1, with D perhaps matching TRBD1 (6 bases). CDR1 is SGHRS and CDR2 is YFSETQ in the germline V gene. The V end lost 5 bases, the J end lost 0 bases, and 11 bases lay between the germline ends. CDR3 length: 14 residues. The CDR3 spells CASSPAGVNTEAFF. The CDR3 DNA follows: TGCGCCAGCAGTCCTGCAGGGGTGAACACTGAAGCTTTCTTT.

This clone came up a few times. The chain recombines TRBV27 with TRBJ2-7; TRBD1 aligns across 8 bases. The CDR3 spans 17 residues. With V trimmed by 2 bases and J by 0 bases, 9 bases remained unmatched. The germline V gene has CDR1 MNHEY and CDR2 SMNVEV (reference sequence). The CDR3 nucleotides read TGTGCCAGCAGTTTACGACAGGGGCCCATAAGCTCCTACGAGCAGTACTTC. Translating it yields CASSLRQGPISSYEQYF.

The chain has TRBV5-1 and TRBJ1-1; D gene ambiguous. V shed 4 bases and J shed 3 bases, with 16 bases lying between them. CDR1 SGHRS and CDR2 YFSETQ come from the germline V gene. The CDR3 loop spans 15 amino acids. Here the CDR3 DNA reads TGCGCCAGCAGCCCCTCCTGGGTCCAGGACACTGAAGCTTTCTTT. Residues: CASSPSWVQDTEAFF.

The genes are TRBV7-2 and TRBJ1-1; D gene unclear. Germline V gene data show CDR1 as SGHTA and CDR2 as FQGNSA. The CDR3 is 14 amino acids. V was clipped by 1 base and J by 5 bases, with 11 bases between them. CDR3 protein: CASSLGHQTTEAFF. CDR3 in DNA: TGTGCCAGCAGCTTAGGGCATCAAACTACTGAAGCTTTCTTT.

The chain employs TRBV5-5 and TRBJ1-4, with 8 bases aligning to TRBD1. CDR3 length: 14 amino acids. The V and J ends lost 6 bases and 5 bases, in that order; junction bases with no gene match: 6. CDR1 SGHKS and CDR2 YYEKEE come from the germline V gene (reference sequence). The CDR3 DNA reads TGTGCCAGCACCCAGGACAGGGAAAATGAAAAACTGTTTTTT. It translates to CASTQDRENEKLFF.

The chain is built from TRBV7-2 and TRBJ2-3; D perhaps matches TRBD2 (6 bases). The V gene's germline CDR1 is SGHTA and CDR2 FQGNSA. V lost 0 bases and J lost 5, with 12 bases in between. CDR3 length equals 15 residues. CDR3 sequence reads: CASSLAGLARDTQYF. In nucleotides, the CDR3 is TGTGCCAGCAGCTTAGCAGGGCTAGCGAGAGATACGCAGTATTTT.

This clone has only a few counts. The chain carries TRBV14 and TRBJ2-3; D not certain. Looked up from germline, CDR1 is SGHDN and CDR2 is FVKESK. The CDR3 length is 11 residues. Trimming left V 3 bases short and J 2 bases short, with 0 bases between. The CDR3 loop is CASSHTDTQYF. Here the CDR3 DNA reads TGTGCCAGCAGCCACACAGATACGCAGTATTTT.

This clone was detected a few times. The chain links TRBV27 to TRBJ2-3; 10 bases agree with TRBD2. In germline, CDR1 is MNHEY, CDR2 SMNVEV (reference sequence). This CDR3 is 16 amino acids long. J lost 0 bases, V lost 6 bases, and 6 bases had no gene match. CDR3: CASRSLSGGSTDTQYF. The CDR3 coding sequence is TGTGCCAGCAGGAGCCTTAGCGGGGGGAGCACAGATACGCAGTATTTT.

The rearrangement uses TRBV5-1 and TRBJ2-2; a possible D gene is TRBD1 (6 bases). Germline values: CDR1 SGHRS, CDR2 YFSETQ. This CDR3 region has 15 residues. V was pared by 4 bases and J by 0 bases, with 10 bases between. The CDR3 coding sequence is TGCGCCAGCAGCCCGGGACACTCGAACACCGGGGAGCTGTTTTTT. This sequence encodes CASSPGHSNTGELFF.

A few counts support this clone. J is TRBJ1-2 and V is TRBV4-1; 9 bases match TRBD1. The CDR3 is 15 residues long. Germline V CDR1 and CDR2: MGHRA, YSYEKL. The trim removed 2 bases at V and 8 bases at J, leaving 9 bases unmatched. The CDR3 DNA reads TGCGCCAGCAGCCAACAAACAGGGGGCTGGTCCGGCTACACCTTC. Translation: CASSQQTGGWSGYTF.

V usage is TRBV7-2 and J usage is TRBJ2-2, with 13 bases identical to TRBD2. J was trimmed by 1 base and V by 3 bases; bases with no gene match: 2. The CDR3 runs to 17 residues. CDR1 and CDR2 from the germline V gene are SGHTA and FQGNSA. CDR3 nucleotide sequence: TGTGCCAGCAGCTTGTGGACTAGCGGGGGGAACACCGGGGAGCTGTTTTTT. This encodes CASSLWTSGGNTGELFF.